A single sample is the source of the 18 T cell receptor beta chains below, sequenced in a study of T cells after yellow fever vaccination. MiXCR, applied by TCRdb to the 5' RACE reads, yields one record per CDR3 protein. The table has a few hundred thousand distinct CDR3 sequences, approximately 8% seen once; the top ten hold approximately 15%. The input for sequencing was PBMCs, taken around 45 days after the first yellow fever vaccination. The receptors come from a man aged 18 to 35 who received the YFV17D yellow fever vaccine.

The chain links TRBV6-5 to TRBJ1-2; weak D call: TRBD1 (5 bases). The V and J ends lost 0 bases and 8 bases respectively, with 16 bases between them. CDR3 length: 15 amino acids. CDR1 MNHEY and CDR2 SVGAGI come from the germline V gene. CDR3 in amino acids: CASSYSGPGSVGYTF. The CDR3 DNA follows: TGTGCCAGCAGTTACTCGGGACCGGGTTCCGTCGGCTACACCTTC.

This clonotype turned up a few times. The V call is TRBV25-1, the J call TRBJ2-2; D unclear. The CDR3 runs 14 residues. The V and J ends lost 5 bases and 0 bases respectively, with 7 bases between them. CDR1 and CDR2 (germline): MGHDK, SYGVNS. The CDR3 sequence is CASSFSANTGELFF. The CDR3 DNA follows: TGTGCCAGCAGTTTTTCGGCGAACACCGGGGAGCTGTTTTTT.

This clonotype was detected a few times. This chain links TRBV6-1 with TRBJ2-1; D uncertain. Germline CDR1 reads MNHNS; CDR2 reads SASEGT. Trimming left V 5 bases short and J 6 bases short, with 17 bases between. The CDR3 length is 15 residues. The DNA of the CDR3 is TGTGCCAGCAGTCTCCAGTCCCTCGGGTCCAATGAGCAGTTCTTC. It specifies CASSLQSLGSNEQFF.

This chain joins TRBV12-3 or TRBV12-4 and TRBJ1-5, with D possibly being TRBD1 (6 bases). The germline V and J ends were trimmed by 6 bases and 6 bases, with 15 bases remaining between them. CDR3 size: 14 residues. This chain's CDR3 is CASRAPGVSQPQHF. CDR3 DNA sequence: TGTGCCAGCAGAGCACCAGGGGTATCTCAGCCCCAGCATTTT.

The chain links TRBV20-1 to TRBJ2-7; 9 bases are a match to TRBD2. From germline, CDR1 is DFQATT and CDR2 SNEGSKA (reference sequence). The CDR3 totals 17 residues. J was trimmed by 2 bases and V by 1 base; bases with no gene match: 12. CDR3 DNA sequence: TGCAGTGCTAGAGGCTTTGTGCTAGCGGGGAATACCTACGAGCAGTACTTC. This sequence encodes CSARGFVLAGNTYEQYF.

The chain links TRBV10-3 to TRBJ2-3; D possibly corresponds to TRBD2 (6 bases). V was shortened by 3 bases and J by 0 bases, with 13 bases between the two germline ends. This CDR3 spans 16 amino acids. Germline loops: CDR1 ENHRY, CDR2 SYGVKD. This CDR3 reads CAISDLGGESTDTQYF. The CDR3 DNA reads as TGTGCCATCAGTGACCTGGGGGGTGAGAGCACAGATACGCAGTATTTT.

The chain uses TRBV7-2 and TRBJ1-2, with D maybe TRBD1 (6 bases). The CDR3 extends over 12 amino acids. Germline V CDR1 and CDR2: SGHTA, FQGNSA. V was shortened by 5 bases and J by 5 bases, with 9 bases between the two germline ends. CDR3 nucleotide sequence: TGTGCCAGCAGCAACAGGGCTTATGGCTACACCTTC. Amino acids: CASSNRAYGYTF.

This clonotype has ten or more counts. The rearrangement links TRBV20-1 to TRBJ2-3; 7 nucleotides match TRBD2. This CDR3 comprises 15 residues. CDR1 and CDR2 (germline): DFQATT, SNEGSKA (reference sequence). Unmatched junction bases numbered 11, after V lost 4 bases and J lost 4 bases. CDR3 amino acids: CSATWPGGPADTQYF. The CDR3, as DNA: TGCAGTGCTACTTGGCCGGGGGGACCCGCAGATACGCAGTATTTT.

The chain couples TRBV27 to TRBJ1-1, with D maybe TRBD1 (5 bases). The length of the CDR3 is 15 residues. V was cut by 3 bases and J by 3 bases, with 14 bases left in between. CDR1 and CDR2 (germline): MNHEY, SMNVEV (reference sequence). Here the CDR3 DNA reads TGTGCCAGCAGTTTGGACGCCGGAGGGGACACTGAAGCTTTCTTT. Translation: CASSLDAGGDTEAFF.

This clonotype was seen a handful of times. Here the CDR3 DNA reads TGCAGTGCTCTGGGTCGGGACAGAACCTACGAGCAGTACTTC. It codes for CSALGRDRTYEQYF. The chain recombines TRBV20-1 with TRBJ2-7; 7 bases are a match to TRBD1. Germline V gene lookup returns CDR1 DFQATT and CDR2 SNEGSKA (reference sequence). Trimming cost V 5 bases and J 2 bases; bases outside gene matches: 9. There are 14 residues in the CDR3.

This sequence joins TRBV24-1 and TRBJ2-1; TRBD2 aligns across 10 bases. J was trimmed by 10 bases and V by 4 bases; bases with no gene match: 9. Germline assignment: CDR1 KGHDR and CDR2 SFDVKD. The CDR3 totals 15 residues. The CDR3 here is CATSDLGTSANEQFF. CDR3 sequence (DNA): TGTGCCACCAGTGACCTTGGGACTAGCGCCAACGAGCAGTTCTTC.

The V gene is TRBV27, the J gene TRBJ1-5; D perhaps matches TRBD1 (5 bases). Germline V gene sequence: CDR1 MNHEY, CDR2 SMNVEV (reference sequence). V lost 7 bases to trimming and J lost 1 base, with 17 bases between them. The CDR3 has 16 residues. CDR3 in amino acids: CASTLRGDGSNQPQHF. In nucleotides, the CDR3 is TGTGCCAGCACCCTACGGGGGGACGGAAGCAATCAGCCCCAGCATTTT.

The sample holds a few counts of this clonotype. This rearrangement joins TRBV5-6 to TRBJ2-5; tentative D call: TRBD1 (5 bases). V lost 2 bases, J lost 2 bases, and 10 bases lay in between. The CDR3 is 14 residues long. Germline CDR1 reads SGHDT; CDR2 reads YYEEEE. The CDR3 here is CASSFGAIQETQYF. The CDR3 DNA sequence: TGTGCCAGCAGCTTTGGGGCTATTCAAGAGACCCAGTACTTC.

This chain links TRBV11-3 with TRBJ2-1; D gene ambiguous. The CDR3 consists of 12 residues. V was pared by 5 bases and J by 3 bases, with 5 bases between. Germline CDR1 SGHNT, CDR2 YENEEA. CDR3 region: CASSANYNEQFF. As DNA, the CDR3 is TGTGCCAGCAGCGCCAACTACAATGAGCAGTTCTTC.

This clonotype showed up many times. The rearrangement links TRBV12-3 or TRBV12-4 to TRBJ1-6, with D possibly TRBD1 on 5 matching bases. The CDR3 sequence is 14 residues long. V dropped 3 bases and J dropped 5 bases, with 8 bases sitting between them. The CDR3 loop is CASSFRQNNSPLHF. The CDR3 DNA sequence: TGTGCCAGCAGTTTTAGACAGAATAATTCACCCCTCCACTTT.

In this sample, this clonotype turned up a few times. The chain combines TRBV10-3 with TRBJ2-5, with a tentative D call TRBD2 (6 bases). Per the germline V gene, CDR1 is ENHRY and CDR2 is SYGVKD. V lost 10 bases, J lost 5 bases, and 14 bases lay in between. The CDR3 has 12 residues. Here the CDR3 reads CATRDLRETQYF. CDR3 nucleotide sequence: TGTGCCACCAGGGACTTAAGGGAGACCCAGTACTTC.

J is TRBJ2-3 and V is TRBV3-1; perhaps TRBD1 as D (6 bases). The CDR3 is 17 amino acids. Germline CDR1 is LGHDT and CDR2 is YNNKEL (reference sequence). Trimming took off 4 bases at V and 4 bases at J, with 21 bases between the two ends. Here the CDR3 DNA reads TGTGCCAGCAGCCGATTTTCGGGACAAATCCTCCCAGATACGCAGTATTTT. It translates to CASSRFSGQILPDTQYF.

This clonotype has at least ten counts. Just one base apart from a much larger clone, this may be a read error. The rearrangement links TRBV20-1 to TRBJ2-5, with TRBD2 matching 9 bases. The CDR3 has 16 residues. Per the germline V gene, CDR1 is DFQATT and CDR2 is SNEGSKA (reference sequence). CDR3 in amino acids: CCARGGLAGSQETQYF. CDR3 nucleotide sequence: TGCTGTGCTAGAGGGGGGCTAGCGGGGAGCCAAGAGACCCAGTACTTC.